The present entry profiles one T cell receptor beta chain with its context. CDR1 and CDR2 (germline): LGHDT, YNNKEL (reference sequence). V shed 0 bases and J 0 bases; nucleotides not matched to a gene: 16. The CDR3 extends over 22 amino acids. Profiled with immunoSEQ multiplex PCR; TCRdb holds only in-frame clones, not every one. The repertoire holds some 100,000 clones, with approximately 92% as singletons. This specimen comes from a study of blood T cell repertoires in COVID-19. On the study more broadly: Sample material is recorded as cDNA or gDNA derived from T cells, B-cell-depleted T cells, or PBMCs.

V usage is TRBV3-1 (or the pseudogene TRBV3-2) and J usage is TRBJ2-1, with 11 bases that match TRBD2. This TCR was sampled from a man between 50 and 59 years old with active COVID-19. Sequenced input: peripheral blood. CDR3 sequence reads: CASSQDVEELAGDQSSYNEQFF. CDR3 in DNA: TGTGCCAGCAGCCAAGACGTTGAGGAACTAGCGGGAGATCAGAGCTCCTACAATGAGCAGTTCTTC.